The clone carrying this TCR beta chain was observed many times. V lost 1 base and J lost 3; bases outside the gene matches: 0. The CDR3 loop spans 14 amino acids. Germline V gene sequence: CDR1 DFQATT, CDR2 SNEGSKA (reference sequence). The entry originates in a study of identical twins. TCRdb processed the 5' RACE reads anew with MiXCR; each CDR3 protein has one entry. The sample lists 200,000 to 250,000 distinct CDR3 sequences, around 8.1% occurring once. Separately, the same data were catalogued under a study of yellow fever vaccine responses in identical twins.

Material for sequencing was memory (CD45RO+) T cells sorted from blood. The receptor comes from a woman aged 18 to 35 in good health. This chain links TRBV20-1 with TRBJ1-1; 12 nucleotides match TRBD1. CDR3 amino acids: CSARGDRGHTEAFF. Here the CDR3 DNA reads TGCAGTGCTAGAGGGGACAGGGGGCACACTGAAGCTTTCTTT.